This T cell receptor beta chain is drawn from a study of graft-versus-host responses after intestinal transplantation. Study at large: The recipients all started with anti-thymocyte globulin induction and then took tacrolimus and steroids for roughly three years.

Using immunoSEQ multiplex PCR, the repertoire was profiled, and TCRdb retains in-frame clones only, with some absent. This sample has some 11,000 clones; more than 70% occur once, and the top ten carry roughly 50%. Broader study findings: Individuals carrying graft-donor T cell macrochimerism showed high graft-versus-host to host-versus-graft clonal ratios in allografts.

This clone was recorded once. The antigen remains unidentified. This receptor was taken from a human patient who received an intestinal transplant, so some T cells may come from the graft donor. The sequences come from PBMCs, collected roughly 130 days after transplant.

CDR3 DNA: TGTGCCAGCAGTGAAGCGGGACTAGCGGGAGGGAGAGCAGATACGCAGTATTTT. Its translation is CASSEAGLAGGRADTQYF. The V call is TRBV6-1, the J call TRBJ2-3, with 16 bases matching TRBD2. The CDR3 runs 18 residues. CDR1 and CDR2 from the germline V gene are MNHNS and SASEGT. Trimming took 0 bases from V and 4 from J; bases not matched to a gene: 4.